This is a list of T cell receptor beta chains from one sample in a study of cytomegalovirus exposure and HLA in healthy donors. Generated by immunoSEQ multiplex PCR, the TCRdb table keeps only in-frame clones and is missing some. Recorded for this sample: roughly 190,000 clones. Material: PBMCs. The receptor source for this set is a young woman in good health and CMV-seropositive. The CDR3 runs from the conserved cysteine through the conserved F or W. Fields, in order: V gene, J gene, D gene, CDR3 DNA, CDR3 protein. A D gene is named only where the DNA matches it firmly.

>TRBV29-1|TRBJ2-5|TRBD2
TGCAGCGTAGAGGGGGTAGCGGGGGGCCGAGAGACCCAGTACTTC
CSVEGVAGGRETQYF
>TRBV9|TRBJ2-2|NA
TGTGCCAGCAGTGATCCGGGGGACGGGACCGGGGAGCTGTTTTTT
CASSDPGDGTGELFF
>TRBV5-1|TRBJ2-4|TRBD1
TGCGCCAGCAGCCCCACCGGGACAGGGGTCGACATTCAGTACTTC
CASSPTGTGVDIQYF
>TRBV30|TRBJ2-5|TRBD2
TGTGCCTGGAGGCTGCCGGGAGGGAGGGAGACCCAGTACTTC
CAWRLPGGRETQYF
>TRBV2|TRBJ1-1|NA
TGTGCCAGCATTGAAGGTAGTTGGACTGAAGCTTTCTTT
CASIEGSWTEAFF
>TRBV6-5|TRBJ1-1|TRBD1
TGTGCCAGCACCAAACCAGGGGGCCACACTGAAGCTTTCTTT
CASTKPGGHTEAFF
>TRBV5-6|TRBJ2-5|NA
TGTGCCAGCAGCTTGGTCCCCGGGGAGACCCAGTACTTC
CASSLVPGETQYF
>TRBV14|TRBJ1-2|NA
TGTGCCAGCAGCCCAGGGTGGAACTATGGCTACACCTTC
CASSPGWNYGYTF
>TRBV13|TRBJ2-7|TRBD1
TGTGCCAGCAGCGCACAAAGGGACAGGGCCCCCTACGAGCAGTACTTC
CASSAQRDRAPYEQYF
>TRBV30|TRBJ2-5|NA
TGTGCCTGGATGTCCAGGGGCCAAGAGACCCAGTACTTC
CAWMSRGQETQYF
>TRBV9|TRBJ2-2|TRBD2
TGTGCCAGCGAGCGGGGGGGCGGGACCGGGGAGCTGTTTTTT
CASERGGGTGELFF
>TRBV6-4|TRBJ1-1|NA
TGTGCCAGCAGCCCCGGGGGGAACACTGAAGCTTTCTTT
CASSPGGNTEAFF
>TRBV7-2|TRBJ1-4|NA
TGTGCCAGTTGCCGGGGAGGGGGGCTGAATGAAAAACTGTTTTTT
CASCRGGGLNEKLFF
>TRBV6-5|TRBJ1-1|NA
TGTGCCAGCAGTTACACGACAGGGAACACTGAAGCTTTCTTT
CASSYTTGNTEAFF
>TRBV10-1|TRBJ2-1|NA
TGCGCCAGCAGTGAGGGACTGTTCAATGAGCAGTTCTTC
CASSEGLFNEQFF
>TRBV9|TRBJ1-2|NA
TGTGCCAGCCACGGTCAAGAGTATGGCTACACCTTC
CASHGQEYGYTF
>TRBV7-2|TRBJ2-7|NA
TGTGCCAGCAGCTCCAGAAAGGACACGTTAACCTACGAGCAGTACTTC
CASSSRKDTLTYEQYF
>TRBV5-6|TRBJ1-1|NA
TGTGCCAGCAGCTTGGGGAGCCCCAACACTGAAGCTTTCTTT
CASSLGSPNTEAFF
>TRBV18|TRBJ1-1|NA
TGTGCCAGCTCACCACCCGCGGGGGGGGGTGTCACTGAAGCTTTCTTT
CASSPPAGGGVTEAFF
>TRBV13|TRBJ2-2|TRBD2
TGTGCCAGCAGCCCCCGGACTAGCGGGGGGGGGAACACCGGGGAGCTGTTTTTT
CASSPRTSGGGNTGELFF
>TRBV6-4|TRBJ2-1|TRBD2
TGTGCCAGCAGTGAGTCTAGCGGGGGGTCTAGTGAGCAGTTCTTC
CASSESSGGSSEQFF
>TRBV29-1|TRBJ2-1|NA
TGCAGCGTTGAATGGGCGGGAACTTACAATGAGCAGTTCTTC
CSVEWAGTYNEQFF
>TRBV4-1|TRBJ2-3|NA
TGCGCCAGCAGCCAAGTTTTCGGAGCGGGCGGAGATACGCAGTATTTT
CASSQVFGAGGDTQYF
>TRBV10-1|TRBJ1-2|NA
TGCGCCAGCAGCCGAACAGAGGGTGGCTACACCTTC
CASSRTEGGYTF
>TRBV11-2|TRBJ2-7|NA
TGTGCCAGCAGCATCCTCTTGAGTGAGCAGTACTTC
CASSILLSEQYF
>TRBV2|TRBJ1-2|NA
TGTGCCAGCAGTGAAGCAGGATACACAGGGAGAGGCTACACCTTC
CASSEAGYTGRGYTF
>TRBV19|TRBJ2-7|NA
TGTGCCAGTAGTATGGACTTTGGCTCCACCTACGAGCAGTACTTC
CASSMDFGSTYEQYF
>TRBV30|TRBJ1-6|NA
TGTGCCTGGACGACATATAATTCACCCCTCCACTTT
CAWTTYNSPLHF
>TRBV6-5|TRBJ2-7|NA
TGTGCCAGTCGGACTCCGAGCTCCTACGAGCAGTACTTC
CASRTPSSYEQYF
>TRBV5-4|TRBJ2-5|TRBD2
TGTGCCAGCAGCCACGTAGCGGGAGACCTGGGGGAGACCCAGTACTTC
CASSHVAGDLGETQYF
>TRBV19|TRBJ1-5|TRBD1
TGTGCCAGTAGTTCTTTTGGACAGGGGAATCAGCCCCAGCATTTT
CASSSFGQGNQPQHF